The source of this T cell receptor (beta chain) is a study of a mutant IDH1 vaccine in newly diagnosed glioma. Germline CDR1 is SGHVS and CDR2 is FQNEAQ. The CDR3 consists of 14 residues. V shed 4 bases, J shed 3 bases, and the junction held 5 bases outside the gene matches. Time point noted: week 23, last vaccination. A 20-mer mutant IDH1 peptide at 300 ug was injected subcutaneously with topical imiquimod. Data came from immunoSEQ multiplex PCR; TCRdb stores just in-frame clones and leaves some out. The table has around 55,000 clones, about 80% seen once; the top ten hold 6.2%. This clone was detected a few times. Its antigen remains unknown.

The TCR was taken from a middle-aged man with glioma. The source material was PBMCs, sampled from a glioma patient whose treatment included an IDH1 peptide vaccine. The rearrangement links TRBV7-8 to TRBJ2-7; 8 bases map to TRBD1. The CDR3, as DNA: TGTGCCAGCAGCTCAACAGGGGGTCTCTACGAGCAGTACTTC. This sequence encodes CASSSTGGLYEQYF.